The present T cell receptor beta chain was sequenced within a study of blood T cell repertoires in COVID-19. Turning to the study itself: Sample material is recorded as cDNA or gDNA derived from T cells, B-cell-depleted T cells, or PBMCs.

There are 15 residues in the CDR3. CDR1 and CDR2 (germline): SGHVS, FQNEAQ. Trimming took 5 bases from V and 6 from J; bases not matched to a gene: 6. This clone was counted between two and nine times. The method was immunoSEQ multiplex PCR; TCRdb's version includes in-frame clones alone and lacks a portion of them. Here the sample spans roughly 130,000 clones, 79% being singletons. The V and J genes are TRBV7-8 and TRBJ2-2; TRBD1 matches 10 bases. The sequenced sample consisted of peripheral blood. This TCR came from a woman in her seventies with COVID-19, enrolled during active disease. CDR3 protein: CASSPDRGQAGELFF. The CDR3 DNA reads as TGTGCCAGCAGCCCCGACAGGGGGCAGGCCGGGGAGCTGTTTTTT.